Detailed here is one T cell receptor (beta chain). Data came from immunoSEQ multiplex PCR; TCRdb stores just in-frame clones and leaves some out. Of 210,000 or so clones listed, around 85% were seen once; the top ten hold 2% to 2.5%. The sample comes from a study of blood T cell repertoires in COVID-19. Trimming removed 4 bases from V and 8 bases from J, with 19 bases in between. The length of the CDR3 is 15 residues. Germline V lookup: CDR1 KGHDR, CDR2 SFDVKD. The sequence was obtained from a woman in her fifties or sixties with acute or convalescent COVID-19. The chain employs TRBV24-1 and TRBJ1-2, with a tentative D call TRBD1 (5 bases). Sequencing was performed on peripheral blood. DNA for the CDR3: TGTGCCACCAGTGACGCCCCCCGAGGGGCGGGAGGCTACACCTTC. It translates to CATSDAPRGAGGYTF.